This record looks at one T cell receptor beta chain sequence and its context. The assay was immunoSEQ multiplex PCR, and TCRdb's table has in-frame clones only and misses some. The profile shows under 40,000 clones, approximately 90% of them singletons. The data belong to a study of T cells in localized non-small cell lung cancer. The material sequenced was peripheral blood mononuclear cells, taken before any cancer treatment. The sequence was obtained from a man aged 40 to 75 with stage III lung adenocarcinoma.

The CDR3 is CASSATGTGFSDTQYF. DNA of the CDR3: TGTGCCAGCAGCGCGACCGGGACAGGCTTTTCAGATACGCAGTATTTT. The rearrangement links TRBV9 to TRBJ2-3; TRBD1 aligns across 8 bases. CDR3 length equals 16 residues. Unmatched junction bases numbered 10, after V lost 3 bases and J lost 4 bases. CDR1 and CDR2 (germline): SGDLS, YYNGEE. Full variable domain (outside the CDR3, taken from reference TRBV9 and TRBJ2-3): DSGVTQTPKHLITATGQRVTLRCSPRSGDLSVYWYQQSLDQGLQFLIQYYNGEERAKGNILERFSAQQFPDLHSELNLSSLELGDSALYFCASSATGTGFSDTQYFGPGTRLTVL.